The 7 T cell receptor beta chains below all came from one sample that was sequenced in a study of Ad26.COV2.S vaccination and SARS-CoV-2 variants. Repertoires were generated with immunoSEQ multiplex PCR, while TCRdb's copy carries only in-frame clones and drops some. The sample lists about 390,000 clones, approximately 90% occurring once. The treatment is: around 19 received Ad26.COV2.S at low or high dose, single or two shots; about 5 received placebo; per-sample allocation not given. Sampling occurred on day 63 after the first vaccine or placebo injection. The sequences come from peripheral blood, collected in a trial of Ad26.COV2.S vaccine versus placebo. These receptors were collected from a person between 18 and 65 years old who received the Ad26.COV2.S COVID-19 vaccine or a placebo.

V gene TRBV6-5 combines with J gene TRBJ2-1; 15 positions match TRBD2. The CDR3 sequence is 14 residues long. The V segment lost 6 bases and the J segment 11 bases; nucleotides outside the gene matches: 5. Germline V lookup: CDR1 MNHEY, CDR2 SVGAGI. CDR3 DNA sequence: TGTGCCAGCAGAGGCGGGACTAGCGGGGGGAAGCAGTTCTTC. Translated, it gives CASRGGTSGGKQFF.

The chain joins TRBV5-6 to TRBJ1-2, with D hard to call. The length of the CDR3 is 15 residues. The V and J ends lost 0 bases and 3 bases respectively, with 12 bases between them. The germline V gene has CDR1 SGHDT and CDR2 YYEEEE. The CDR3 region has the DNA TGTGCCAGCAGCTTGGGTGCAGCGACGCACTATGGCTACACCTTC. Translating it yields CASSLGAATHYGYTF.

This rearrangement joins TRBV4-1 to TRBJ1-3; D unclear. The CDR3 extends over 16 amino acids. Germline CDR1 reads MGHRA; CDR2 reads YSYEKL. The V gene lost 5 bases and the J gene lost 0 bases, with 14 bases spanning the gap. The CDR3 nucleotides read TGCGCCAGCAGCTCTAGCGTTGGGAGCTCTGGAAACACCATATATTTT. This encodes CASSSSVGSSGNTIYF.

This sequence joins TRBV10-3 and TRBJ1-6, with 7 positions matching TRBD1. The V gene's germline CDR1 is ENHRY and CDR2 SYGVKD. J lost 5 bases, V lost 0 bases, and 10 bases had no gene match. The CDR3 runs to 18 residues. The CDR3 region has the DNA TGTGCCATCAGTGAGTCGAGTAGTCCGGGACAGCATAATTCACCCCTCCACTTT. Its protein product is CAISESSSPGQHNSPLHF.

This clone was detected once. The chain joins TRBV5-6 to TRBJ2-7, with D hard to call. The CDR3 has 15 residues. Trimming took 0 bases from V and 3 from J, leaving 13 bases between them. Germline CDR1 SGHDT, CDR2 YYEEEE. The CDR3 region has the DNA TGTGCCAGCAGCTTGGGGACGTCGCTCCTCTACGAGCAGTACTTC. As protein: CASSLGTSLLYEQYF. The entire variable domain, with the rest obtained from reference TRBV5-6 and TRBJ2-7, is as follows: DAGVTQSPTHLIKTRGQQVTLRCSPKSGHDTVSWYQQALGQGPQFIFQYYEEEERQRGNFPDRFSGHQFPNYSSELNVNALLLGDSALYLCASSLGTSLLYEQYFGPGTRLTVT.

DNA for the CDR3: TGCGCCAGCAGCCAAGAGGGGCGGGCAAACATTCAGTACTTC. This gives the protein CASSQEGRANIQYF. The chain couples TRBV4-1 to TRBJ2-4; D might be TRBD1 or TRBD2, each matching 5 bases. The CDR3 is made up of 14 amino acids. The V gene's germline CDR1 is MGHRA and CDR2 YSYEKL. V lost 0 bases and J 6 bases, leaving 9 bases between the germline ends.

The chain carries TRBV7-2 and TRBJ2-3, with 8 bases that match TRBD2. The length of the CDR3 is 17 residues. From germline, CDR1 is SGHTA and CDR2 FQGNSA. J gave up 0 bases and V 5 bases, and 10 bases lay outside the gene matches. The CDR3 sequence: CASSRAGVLLSTDTQYF. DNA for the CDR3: TGTGCCAGCAGCAGAGCGGGGGTCCTCCTAAGCACAGATACGCAGTATTTT.